The 6 T cell receptor beta chains reported below all come from one sample, sequenced in a study of blood T cell repertoires in COVID-19. This table comes from immunoSEQ multiplex PCR, and its TCRdb copy is limited to in-frame clones, with some not included. The repertoire consists of approximately 200,000 clones, with 80% to 90% occurring once and the leading ten covering approximately 1.1%. The sample consisted of PBMCs or T cells enriched from blood (not recorded which). These receptors originate from a man aged 25 to 45 who had recovered from COVID-19.

The V call is TRBV30, the J call TRBJ1-2, with D perhaps TRBD1 (5 bases). V lost 0 bases to trimming and J lost 6 bases, with 5 bases between them. CDR1 GTSNPN and CDR2 SVGIG come from the germline V gene (reference sequence). This CDR3 has 11 amino acids. The CDR3 region is CAWSVQDGYTF. The CDR3 coding sequence is TGTGCCTGGAGTGTACAGGATGGCTACACCTTC.

This clone was counted a single time. J is TRBJ2-4 and V is TRBV9; D may be TRBD2 (5 bases). V shed 3 bases and J shed 6 bases, with 13 bases lying between them. The CDR3 is made up of 14 amino acids. Germline CDR1 is SGDLS and CDR2 is YYNGEE. CDR3: CASSADGLGNIQYF. CDR3 in DNA: TGTGCCAGCAGCGCAGACGGACTTGGAAACATTCAGTACTTC.

The rearrangement links TRBV28 to TRBJ2-1, with TRBD2 matching 7 bases. V shed 8 bases, J shed 0 bases, and the junction held 10 bases outside the gene matches. CDR3 length equals 16 residues. Per the germline V gene, CDR1 is MDHEN and CDR2 is SYDVKM. The CDR3 region has the DNA TGTGCCAGCGAATCATCCGGGACTACCTCCTACAATGAGCAGTTCTTC. This translates into CASESSGTTSYNEQFF.

The chain links TRBV19 to TRBJ1-3; TRBD1 might be the D (5 bases). V was cut by 6 bases and J by 0 bases, with 12 bases left in between. The CDR3 sequence is 15 residues long. Germline CDR1 and CDR2: LNHDA and SQIVND (reference sequence). CDR3 sequence: CASRRQSFSGNTIYF. The CDR3 nucleotides are TGTGCCAGTAGAAGACAGAGCTTCTCTGGAAACACCATATATTTT.

The rearrangement joins TRBV6-5 to TRBJ1-2; D call uncertain. Germline loops: CDR1 MNHEY, CDR2 SVGAGI. The CDR3 has 14 amino acids. V dropped 0 bases and J dropped 1 base, with 6 bases sitting between them. CDR3 bases: TGTGCCAGCAGTTACTCCGGGGTTAACTATGGCTACACCTTC. Protein sequence: CASSYSGVNYGYTF.

This sequence joins TRBV7-9 and TRBJ1-5; weak D call: TRBD1 (6 bases). Looked up from germline, CDR1 is SEHNR and CDR2 is FQNEAQ (reference sequence). V was shortened by 2 bases and J by 2 bases, with 7 bases between the two germline ends. This CDR3 has 14 residues. The chain's CDR3 is CASSLSGGNQPQHF. In nucleotides, the CDR3 is TGTGCCAGCAGCTTATCAGGGGGCAATCAGCCCCAGCATTTT.